This T cell receptor beta chain was captured in a study of blood T cell repertoires in COVID-19. Background on the study: Acute-phase and convalescent COVID-19 samples originated in the United States, Italy and Spain. PBMCs, B-cell-depleted T cells, or T cells provided the cDNA or gDNA that made up the material.

Under the authors' procedure: Reference gene primer amplification yielded estimated nucleated cell counts. Repertoires were generated with immunoSEQ multiplex PCR, while TCRdb's copy carries only in-frame clones and drops some. The DNA was the basis for D and trimming; V, J and clone size are from that table. The repertoire includes about 240,000 clones, 88% of them detected once, and around 0.8% sits in the top ten. CDR3 length: 15 amino acids. Trimming took 6 bases from V and 5 from J, leaving 19 bases between them. The germline V gene has CDR1 MNHEY and CDR2 SVGAGI. This chain uses TRBV6-5 with TRBJ2-5; the D gene is possibly TRBD1 (7 bases). This receptor was obtained from a woman aged 30 to 39 with acute or convalescent COVID-19. The sample was peripheral blood. CDR3 in amino acids: CASSALQGRSETQYF. In nucleotides, the CDR3 is TGTGCCAGCAGCGCACTACAGGGGAGGTCGGAGACCCAGTACTTC.